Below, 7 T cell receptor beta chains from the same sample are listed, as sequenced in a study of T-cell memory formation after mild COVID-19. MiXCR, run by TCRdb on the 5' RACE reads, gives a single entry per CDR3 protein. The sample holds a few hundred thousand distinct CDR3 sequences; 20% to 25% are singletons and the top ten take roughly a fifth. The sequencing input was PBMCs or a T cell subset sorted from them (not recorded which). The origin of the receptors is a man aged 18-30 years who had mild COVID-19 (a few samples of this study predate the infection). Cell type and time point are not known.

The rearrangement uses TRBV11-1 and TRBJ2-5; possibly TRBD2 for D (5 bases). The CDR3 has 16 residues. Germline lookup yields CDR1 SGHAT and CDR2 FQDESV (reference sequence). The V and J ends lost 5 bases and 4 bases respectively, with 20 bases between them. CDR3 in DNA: TGTGCCAGCAGCCCCAGACGACGAGGAGAGGGAGAGACCCAGTACTTC. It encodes CASSPRRRGEGETQYF.

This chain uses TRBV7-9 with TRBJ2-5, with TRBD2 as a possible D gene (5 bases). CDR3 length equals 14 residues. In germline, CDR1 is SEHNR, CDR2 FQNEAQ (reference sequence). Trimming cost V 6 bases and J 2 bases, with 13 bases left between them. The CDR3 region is CASSDPGGQETQYF. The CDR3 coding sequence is TGTGCCAGCAGTGACCCAGGAGGTCAAGAGACCCAGTACTTC. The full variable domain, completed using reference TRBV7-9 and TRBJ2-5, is DTGVSQNPRHKITKRGQNVTFRCDPISEHNRLYWYRQTLGQGPEFLTYFQNEAQLEKSRLLSDRFSAERPKGSFSTLEIQRTEQGDSAMYLCASSDPGGQETQYFGPGTRLLVL.

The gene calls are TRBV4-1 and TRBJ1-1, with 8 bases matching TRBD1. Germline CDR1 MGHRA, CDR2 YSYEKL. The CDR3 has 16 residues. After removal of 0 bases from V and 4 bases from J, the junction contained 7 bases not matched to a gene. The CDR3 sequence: CASSQDASRGLTEAFF. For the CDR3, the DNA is TGCGCCAGCAGCCAAGATGCGTCCAGGGGGCTCACTGAAGCTTTCTTT.

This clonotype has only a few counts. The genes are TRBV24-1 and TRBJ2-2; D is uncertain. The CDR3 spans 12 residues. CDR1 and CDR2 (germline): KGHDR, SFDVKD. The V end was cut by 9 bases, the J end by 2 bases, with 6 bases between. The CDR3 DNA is TGTGCCACCGCAGTAAACACCGGGGAGCTGTTTTTT. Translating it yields CATAVNTGELFF.

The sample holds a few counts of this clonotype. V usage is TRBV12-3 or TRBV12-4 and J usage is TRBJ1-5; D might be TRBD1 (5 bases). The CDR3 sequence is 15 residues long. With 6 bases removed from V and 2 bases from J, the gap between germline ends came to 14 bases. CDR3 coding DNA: TGTGCCAGCAGCTCGACAGAAATTCGCAATCAGCCCCAGCATTTT. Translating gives CASSSTEIRNQPQHF.

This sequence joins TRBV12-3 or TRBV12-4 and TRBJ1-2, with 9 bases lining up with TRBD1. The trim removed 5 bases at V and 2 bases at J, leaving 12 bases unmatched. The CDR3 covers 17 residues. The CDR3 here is CASSPRGQGVGNYGYTF. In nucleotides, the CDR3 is TGTGCCAGCAGTCCGCGGGGACAGGGAGTGGGGAACTATGGCTACACCTTC.

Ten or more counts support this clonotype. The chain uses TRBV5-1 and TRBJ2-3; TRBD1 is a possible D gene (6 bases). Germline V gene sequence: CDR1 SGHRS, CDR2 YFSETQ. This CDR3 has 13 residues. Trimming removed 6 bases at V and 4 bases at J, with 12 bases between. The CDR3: CASNSGDADTQYF. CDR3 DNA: TGCGCCAGCAACTCAGGGGATGCAGATACGCAGTATTTT. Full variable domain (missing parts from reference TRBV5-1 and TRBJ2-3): KAGVTQTPRYLIKTRGQQVTLSCSPISGHRSVSWYQQTPGQGLQFLFEYFSETQRNKGNFPGRFSGRQFSNSRSEMNVSTLELGDSALYLCASNSGDADTQYFGPGTRLTVL.